These T cell receptor beta chains were read from a single sample in a study of CD8 T cells in Susac syndrome. TCRdb reanalysed the immunoSEQ multiplex PCR reads using MiXCR and keeps one entry per CDR3 protein. Found here are 90,000 to 150,000 distinct CDR3 sequences, 92% of them singletons; the top ten hold roughly 0.11%. The sequencing input was CD8+ T cells from PBMCs. Source of these receptors: a human donor in good health. Both conserved end residues are part of each CDR3. A D gene is named only where the DNA matches it firmly. Some rows have no size entry. The others give once, few or many, or a class for an expanded clone.

j_gene: TRBJ1-6; d_gene: .; abundance: .; v_gene: TRBV7-9; CDR3aa: CASSLEETGGTPLHF; CDR3nt: TGTGCCAGCAGCTTAGAGGAGACTGGAGGGACACCCCTCCACTTT
j_gene: TRBJ1-1; d_gene: .; abundance: .; v_gene: TRBV10-3; CDR3aa: CAISESVSVNTEAFF; CDR3nt: TGTGCCATCAGTGAGTCGGTCAGTGTGAACACTGAAGCTTTCTTT
j_gene: TRBJ2-7; d_gene: .; abundance: .; v_gene: TRBV12-3/TRBV12-4; CDR3aa: CASSRTGTAYEQYF; CDR3nt: TGTGCCAGCAGTCGGACGGGGACCGCCTACGAGCAGTACTTC
j_gene: TRBJ2-2; d_gene: .; abundance: .; v_gene: TRBV7-8; CDR3aa: CASSLPGRGGRPATGELFF; CDR3nt: TGTGCCAGCAGCTTACCGGGGCGGGGAGGAAGGCCTGCCACCGGGGAGCTGTTTTTT
j_gene: TRBJ2-1; d_gene: TRBD2; abundance: .; v_gene: TRBV27; CDR3aa: CATPKRKGLAGSNEQFF; CDR3nt: TGTGCCACCCCGAAAAGAAAGGGACTAGCGGGAAGTAATGAGCAGTTCTTC
j_gene: TRBJ2-1; d_gene: .; abundance: once; v_gene: TRBV5-1; CDR3aa: CASRGEGGEQFF; CDR3nt: TGCGCCAGCAGGGGAGAAGGGGGAGAGCAGTTCTTC
j_gene: TRBJ1-3; d_gene: .; abundance: .; v_gene: TRBV7-2; CDR3aa: CASSLGSRVAGNTIYF; CDR3nt: TGTGCCAGCAGCTTAGGTTCCAGGGTGGCTGGAAACACCATATATTTT
j_gene: TRBJ1-5; d_gene: .; abundance: .; v_gene: TRBV5-6; CDR3aa: CASSVSGLAGQPQHF; CDR3nt: TGTGCCAGCAGCGTCTCGGGGTTGGCAGGTCAGCCCCAGCATTTT
j_gene: TRBJ2-1; d_gene: TRBD2; abundance: .; v_gene: TRBV24-1; CDR3aa: CATSDQAGTSGEQFF; CDR3nt: TGTGCCACCAGTGACCAAGCGGGGACCAGCGGTGAGCAGTTCTTC
j_gene: TRBJ2-7; d_gene: .; abundance: .; v_gene: TRBV20-1; CDR3aa: CSAATKTLFSYEQYF; CDR3nt: TGCAGTGCTGCGACGAAGACCCTTTTCTCCTACGAGCAGTACTTC
j_gene: TRBJ2-3; d_gene: TRBD1; abundance: once; v_gene: TRBV28; CDR3aa: CASSFPDRSTDTQYF; CDR3nt: TGTGCCAGCAGTTTCCCGGACAGGAGCACAGATACGCAGTATTTT
j_gene: TRBJ2-7; d_gene: .; abundance: .; v_gene: TRBV6-2/TRBV6-3; CDR3aa: CASSWSEPGRDEQYF; CDR3nt: TGTGCCAGCAGTTGGTCAGAACCGGGGCGGGACGAGCAGTACTTC
j_gene: TRBJ1-2; d_gene: .; abundance: few; v_gene: TRBV6-6; CDR3aa: CASRDSYGYTF; CDR3nt: TGTGCCAGCAGGGACTCTTACGGCTACACCTTC
j_gene: TRBJ1-5; d_gene: .; abundance: .; v_gene: TRBV11-2; CDR3aa: CASSLGTLSNQPQHF; CDR3nt: TGTGCCAGCAGCTTAGGCACCCTTAGCAATCAGCCCCAGCATTTT
j_gene: TRBJ2-7; d_gene: .; abundance: once; v_gene: TRBV4-3; CDR3aa: CASSQDRNDYEQYF; CDR3nt: TGCGCCAGCAGCCAAGATAGAAACGACTACGAGCAGTACTTC
j_gene: TRBJ1-5; d_gene: .; abundance: .; v_gene: TRBV4-3; CDR3aa: CASSQEGGTQDSNQPQHF; CDR3nt: TGCGCCAGCAGCCAAGAAGGGGGGACACAAGATAGCAATCAGCCCCAGCATTTT
j_gene: TRBJ2-2; d_gene: .; abundance: .; v_gene: TRBV10-3; CDR3aa: CAISVVQTQNTGELFF; CDR3nt: TGTGCCATCAGCGTAGTCCAGACACAGAACACCGGGGAGCTGTTTTTT
j_gene: TRBJ2-6; d_gene: .; abundance: .; v_gene: TRBV19; CDR3aa: CASRPDSSGANVLTF; CDR3nt: TGTGCCAGTAGGCCCGACAGCTCTGGGGCCAACGTCCTGACTTTC
j_gene: TRBJ2-3; d_gene: .; abundance: .; v_gene: TRBV20-1; CDR3aa: CSARGGFADTQYF; CDR3nt: TGCAGTGCCCGCGGTGGGTTTGCAGATACGCAGTATTTT
j_gene: TRBJ2-7; d_gene: .; abundance: few; v_gene: TRBV19; CDR3aa: CASGAPSYEQYF; CDR3nt: TGTGCCAGTGGGGCTCCTTCCTACGAGCAGTACTTC
j_gene: TRBJ2-5; d_gene: TRBD2; abundance: .; v_gene: TRBV4-3; CDR3aa: CASSQDVAEERGETQYF; CDR3nt: TGCGCCAGCAGCCAGGATGTAGCGGAAGAGCGGGGAGAGACCCAGTACTTC
j_gene: TRBJ1-1; d_gene: .; abundance: .; v_gene: TRBV6-5; CDR3aa: CASSYSGRRNTEAFF; CDR3nt: TGTGCCAGCAGTTACTCGGGGAGGAGGAACACTGAAGCTTTCTTT
j_gene: TRBJ2-5; d_gene: .; abundance: .; v_gene: TRBV29-1; CDR3aa: CSVAHGAPQETQYF; CDR3nt: TGCAGCGTTGCCCACGGGGCCCCCCAAGAGACCCAGTACTTC
j_gene: TRBJ2-3; d_gene: .; abundance: .; v_gene: TRBV5-8; CDR3aa: CASSLVGGGTDTQYF; CDR3nt: TGTGCCAGCAGCTTGGTAGGGGGAGGCACAGATACGCAGTATTTT
j_gene: TRBJ2-3; d_gene: .; abundance: once; v_gene: TRBV7-9; CDR3aa: CASRRLVGGTDTQYF; CDR3nt: TGTGCCAGCAGACGACTAGTAGGGGGCACAGATACGCAGTATTTT
j_gene: TRBJ1-5; d_gene: .; abundance: .; v_gene: TRBV19; CDR3aa: CASSIAGAINQPQHF; CDR3nt: TGTGCCAGTAGTATAGCTGGGGCCATCAATCAGCCCCAGCATTTT
j_gene: TRBJ1-2; d_gene: .; abundance: .; v_gene: TRBV29-1; CDR3aa: CSVEVRSTEPNGYTF; CDR3nt: TGCAGCGTTGAAGTAAGGTCGACAGAGCCTAATGGCTACACCTTC
j_gene: TRBJ2-2; d_gene: .; abundance: .; v_gene: TRBV6-2/TRBV6-3; CDR3aa: CASSYRRGEPIYTGELFF; CDR3nt: TGTGCCAGCAGTTACCGGCGAGGCGAACCTATTTACACCGGGGAGCTGTTTTTT
j_gene: TRBJ2-7; d_gene: .; abundance: once; v_gene: TRBV4-3; CDR3aa: CASSQGGTSVIYEQYF; CDR3nt: TGCGCCAGCAGCCAAGGAGGGACAAGCGTAATCTACGAGCAGTACTTC
j_gene: TRBJ1-6; d_gene: .; abundance: .; v_gene: TRBV29-1; CDR3aa: CSGRTSYNSPLHF; CDR3nt: TGCAGCGGCCGGACCTCCTATAATTCACCCCTCCACTTT
j_gene: TRBJ1-3; d_gene: TRBD1; abundance: .; v_gene: TRBV6-5; CDR3aa: CASSSPRDRDGNTIYF; CDR3nt: TGTGCCAGCAGTTCCCCCCGGGACAGGGACGGAAACACCATATATTTT
j_gene: TRBJ2-7; d_gene: TRBD2; abundance: .; v_gene: TRBV20-1; CDR3aa: CSALRTSGTYEQYF; CDR3nt: TGCAGTGCGTTGCGGACTAGCGGGACCTACGAGCAGTACTTC
j_gene: TRBJ2-1; d_gene: .; abundance: .; v_gene: TRBV5-1; CDR3aa: CASSLALTSYNEQFF; CDR3nt: TGCGCCAGCAGCTTGGCCCTGACTAGCTACAATGAGCAGTTCTTC
j_gene: TRBJ2-1; d_gene: .; abundance: .; v_gene: TRBV10-3; CDR3aa: CAINAGYEQFF; CDR3nt: TGTGCCATCAATGCAGGGTATGAGCAGTTCTTC
j_gene: TRBJ2-7; d_gene: TRBD1; abundance: .; v_gene: TRBV7-9; CDR3aa: CASSLGGQAISYSYEQYF; CDR3nt: TGTGCCAGCAGCTTAGGGGGACAGGCTATCTCTTACTCTTACGAGCAGTACTTC
j_gene: TRBJ1-1; d_gene: .; abundance: .; v_gene: TRBV7-9; CDR3aa: CASSADTDRRIEAFF; CDR3nt: TGTGCCAGCAGCGCGGACACAGACAGGAGGATCGAAGCTTTCTTT
j_gene: TRBJ2-1; d_gene: TRBD1; abundance: .; v_gene: TRBV12-5; CDR3aa: CASIGNQGANEQFF; CDR3nt: TGTGCTAGCATCGGTAACCAGGGGGCTAATGAGCAGTTCTTC
j_gene: TRBJ2-1; d_gene: TRBD1; abundance: .; v_gene: TRBV12-3/TRBV12-4; CDR3aa: CASSPGQGRVNEQFF; CDR3nt: TGTGCCAGCAGTCCGGGACAGGGGCGCGTCAATGAGCAGTTCTTC
j_gene: TRBJ2-1; d_gene: TRBD2; abundance: .; v_gene: TRBV7-8; CDR3aa: CASSPGLAGVLEQFF; CDR3nt: TGTGCCAGCAGCCCAGGACTAGCGGGAGTTCTAGAGCAGTTCTTC
j_gene: TRBJ2-3; d_gene: TRBD2; abundance: .; v_gene: TRBV7-8; CDR3aa: CASSREGVGTDTQYF; CDR3nt: TGTGCCAGCAGCCGGGAGGGAGTGGGCACAGATACGCAGTATTTT
j_gene: TRBJ1-5; d_gene: .; abundance: .; v_gene: TRBV7-2; CDR3aa: CASSLLVGRNQPQHF; CDR3nt: TGTGCCAGCAGCTTATTGGTGGGGCGCAATCAGCCCCAGCATTTT
j_gene: TRBJ2-2; d_gene: TRBD1; abundance: .; v_gene: TRBV6-2/TRBV6-3; CDR3aa: CASTTAAKRQGVGELFF; CDR3nt: TGTGCCAGCACCACGGCAGCAAAAAGACAGGGGGTTGGGGAGCTGTTTTTT
j_gene: TRBJ2-1; d_gene: .; abundance: .; v_gene: TRBV7-2; CDR3aa: CASSLERQKEQFF; CDR3nt: TGTGCCAGCAGCTTAGAGAGGCAGAAGGAGCAGTTCTTC
j_gene: TRBJ2-7; d_gene: TRBD1; abundance: .; v_gene: TRBV18; CDR3aa: CASSPPVWDSYEQYF; CDR3nt: TGTGCCAGCTCACCACCGGTCTGGGACAGCTACGAGCAGTACTTC